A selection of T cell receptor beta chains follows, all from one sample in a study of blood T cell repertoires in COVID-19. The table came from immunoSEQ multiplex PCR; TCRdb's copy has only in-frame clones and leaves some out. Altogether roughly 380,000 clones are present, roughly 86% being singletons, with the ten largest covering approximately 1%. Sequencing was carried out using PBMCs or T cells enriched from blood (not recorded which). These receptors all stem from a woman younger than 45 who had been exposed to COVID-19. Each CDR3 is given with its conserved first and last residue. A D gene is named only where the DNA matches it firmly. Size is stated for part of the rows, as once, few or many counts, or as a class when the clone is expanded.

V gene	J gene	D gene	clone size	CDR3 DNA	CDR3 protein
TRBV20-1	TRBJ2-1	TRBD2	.	TGCAGTGCTAGTCCGTGGCTAGCGGACAATGAGCAGTTCTTC	CSASPWLADNEQFF
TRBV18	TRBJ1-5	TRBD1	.	TGTGCCAGCTCACCAGTTGGGACAGGCAATCAGCCCCAGCATTTT	CASSPVGTGNQPQHF
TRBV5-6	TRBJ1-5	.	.	TGTGCCAGCAGCTTGGGACTGTCTAATCAGCCCCAGCATTTT	CASSLGLSNQPQHF
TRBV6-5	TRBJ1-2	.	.	TGTGCCAGCAGTTGGGGTGGAGGGATGAAGGATGGCTACACCTTC	CASSWGGGMKDGYTF
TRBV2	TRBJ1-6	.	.	TGTGCCAGAGGGGGTTTCTGGGATAATTCACCCCTCCACTTT	CARGGFWDNSPLHF
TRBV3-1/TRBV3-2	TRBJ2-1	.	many	TGTGCCAGCAGCCCCCCGGGGGGAGGGGGTGAGCAGTTCTTC	CASSPPGGGGEQFF
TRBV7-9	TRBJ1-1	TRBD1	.	TGTGCCAGCAGCTTAGTAGGGACAGTTGTAGCTTTCTTT	CASSLVGTVVAFF
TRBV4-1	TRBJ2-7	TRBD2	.	TGCGCCAGCAGCCAAGGGGAAGGGACTAGCGGGTTACGCGAGCAGTACTTC	CASSQGEGTSGLREQYF
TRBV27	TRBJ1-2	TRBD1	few	TGTGCCAGCGAAACTCGACAGGGTGCTGGCTTTGATGGCTACACCTTC	CASETRQGAGFDGYTF
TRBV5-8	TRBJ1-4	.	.	TGTGCCAGCAGCTTGGAGTGGGGCCCGACCACAAATGAAAAACTGTTTTTT	CASSLEWGPTTNEKLFF
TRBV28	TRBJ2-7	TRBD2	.	TGTGCCAGCAGTTGGGGGACCGTAGCGGGAGAAGAGCAGTACTTC	CASSWGTVAGEEQYF
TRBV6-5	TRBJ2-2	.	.	TGTGCCAGCAATCAGCAGGGGGACTCCGGGGAGCTGTTTTTT	CASNQQGDSGELFF
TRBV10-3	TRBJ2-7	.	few	TGTGCCATCAGGGACAGAAATTACGAGCAGTACTTC	CAIRDRNYEQYF
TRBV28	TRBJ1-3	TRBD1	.	TGTGCCAGCAGTGCCCGGACAGGGGGCTATTTTGGAAACACCATATATTTT	CASSARTGGYFGNTIYF
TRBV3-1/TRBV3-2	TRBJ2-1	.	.	TGTGCCAGCAGCCAAGACCTAGCATACGAGGATGAGCAGTTCTTC	CASSQDLAYEDEQFF
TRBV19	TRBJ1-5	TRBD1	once	TGTGCCAGCCAGAGGGGACAGGGCAACAATCAGCCCCAGCATTTT	CASQRGQGNNQPQHF
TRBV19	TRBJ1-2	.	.	TGTGCCAGTAGTATAGTGGCAGGGGCAAGAGGCTACACCTTC	CASSIVAGARGYTF
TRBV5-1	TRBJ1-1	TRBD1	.	TGCGCCACCAGTGGGACAGACACTGAAGCTTTCTTT	CATSGTDTEAFF
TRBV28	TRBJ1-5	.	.	TGTGCCAGCACCAGAGGTGGGGCGGAGTTTAGGAGCAATCAGCCCCAGCATTTT	CASTRGGAEFRSNQPQHF
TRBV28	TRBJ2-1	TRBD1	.	TGTGCCAGCAGTTTACCCCCGGGACAGGGGACCAATGAGCAGTTCTTC	CASSLPPGQGTNEQFF
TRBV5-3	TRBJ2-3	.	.	TGTGCCAGAAGCTTGGATTATGAGCGGAGGACTAGCACAGATACGCAGTATTTT	CARSLDYERRTSTDTQYF
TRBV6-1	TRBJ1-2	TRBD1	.	TGTGCCAGCAGTGAAGCGACAGGGGGCGGTGGAGGCTACACCTTC	CASSEATGGGGGYTF
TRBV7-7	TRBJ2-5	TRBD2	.	TGTGCCAGCAGCCAAACTAGCGGGGCGTCAGGGACCCAGTACTTC	CASSQTSGASGTQYF
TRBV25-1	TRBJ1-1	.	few	TGTGCCAGCAGTGATGATGCCAGGTTGAACACTGAAGCTTTCTTT	CASSDDARLNTEAFF
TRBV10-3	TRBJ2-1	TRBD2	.	TGTGCCATCAGTGAGGGACTAGACAGTTACAATGAGCAGTTCTTC	CAISEGLDSYNEQFF
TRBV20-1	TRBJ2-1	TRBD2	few	TGCAGTGCTAGTACACCTAGCGGGAGGGCCTATGAGCAGTTCTTC	CSASTPSGRAYEQFF
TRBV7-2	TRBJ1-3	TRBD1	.	TGTGCCAGCAGCCCCGGACAGGGGGGGGGAAACACCATATATTTT	CASSPGQGGGNTIYF
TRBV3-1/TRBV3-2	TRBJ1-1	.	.	TGTGCCAGCAGCCAAGTTAAGGCGCCAGGATGGGCTTTCTTT	CASSQVKAPGWAFF
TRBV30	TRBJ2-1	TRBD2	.	TGTGCCTGGAGGGCGCTAGCGGGAAATGAGCAGTTCTTC	CAWRALAGNEQFF
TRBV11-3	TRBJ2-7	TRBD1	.	TGTGCCAGCAGCCCAGGGACAGGGACCTACGAGCAGTACTTC	CASSPGTGTYEQYF
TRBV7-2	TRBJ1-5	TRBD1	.	TGTGCCAGCAGCTTAGGCCAGGGGGCCCTCAATCAGCCCCAGCATTTT	CASSLGQGALNQPQHF
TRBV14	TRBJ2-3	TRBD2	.	TGTGCCAGCAGCCATCGACGGGAGGGAACGCAGTATTTT	CASSHRREGTQYF
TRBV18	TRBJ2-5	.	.	TGTGCCAGCTCACCACCGCTCGCGGGAACCCAAGAGACCCAGTACTTC	CASSPPLAGTQETQYF
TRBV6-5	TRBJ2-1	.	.	TGTGCCAGCAGTTACGGGGGCACACACAATGAGCAGTTCTTC	CASSYGGTHNEQFF
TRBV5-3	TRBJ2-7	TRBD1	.	TGTGCCAGAAGCTCGGACAGGGTGGACGAGCAGTACTTC	CARSSDRVDEQYF
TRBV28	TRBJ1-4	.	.	TGTGCCAGCAGTTATGTTCTAGGCCCCCCCACTAATGAAAAACTGTTTTTT	CASSYVLGPPTNEKLFF
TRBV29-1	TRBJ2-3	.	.	TGCAGCACCGGAAAGAGTCCGGGAAGCACAGATACGCAGTATTTT	CSTGKSPGSTDTQYF
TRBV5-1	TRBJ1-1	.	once	TGCGCCAGCAGCTTGGGTCCGGCTAGCGGCACTGAAGCTTTCTTT	CASSLGPASGTEAFF
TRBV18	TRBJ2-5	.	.	TGTGCCAGCTCACCAGCAGCTAGCCACGGCCAAGAGACCCAGTACTTC	CASSPAASHGQETQYF
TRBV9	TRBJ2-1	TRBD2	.	TGTGCCAGCAGCGTAGCCCCCCTAGGGAGGCGGGTGGGACTAAATGAGCAGTTCTTC	CASSVAPLGRRVGLNEQFF
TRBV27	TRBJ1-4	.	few	TGTGCCAGCAGTTCACTTTTAGCGATGGGCACTAATGAAAAACTGTTTTTT	CASSSLLAMGTNEKLFF
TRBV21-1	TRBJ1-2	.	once	TGTGCCAGCAGCAAAGGGGGAGAGTGTGAGGGTCGGGCAAACTATGGCTACACCTTC	CASSKGGECEGRANYGYTF
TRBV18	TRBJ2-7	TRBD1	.	TGTGCCAGCTCACCCGGACAGGGGTACCCCTACGAGCAGTACTTC	CASSPGQGYPYEQYF
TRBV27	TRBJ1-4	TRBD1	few	TGTGCCAGCAGTTCCCCCTCCAGGGGGCGCGGTGAAAAACTGTTTTTT	CASSSPSRGRGEKLFF
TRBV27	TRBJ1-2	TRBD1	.	TGTGCCAGCAGTGACCAGGGGGCGCGAGGCTACACCTTC	CASSDQGARGYTF
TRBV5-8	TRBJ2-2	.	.	TGTGCCAGCAGCTTAGTCAGTAACACCGGGGAGCTGTTTTTT	CASSLVSNTGELFF
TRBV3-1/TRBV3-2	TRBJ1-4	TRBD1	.	TGTGCCAGCAGCCCCCAGGGGGCGCATTCTGAAAAACTGTTTTTT	CASSPQGAHSEKLFF
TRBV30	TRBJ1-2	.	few	TGTGCCACCGCCCGGGGAGGGGATAACTATGGCTACACCTTC	CATARGGDNYGYTF
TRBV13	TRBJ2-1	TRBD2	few	TGTGCCAGCAGCCCGGTCTTTGGACTAGCGACACTTAATGAGCAGTTCTTC	CASSPVFGLATLNEQFF
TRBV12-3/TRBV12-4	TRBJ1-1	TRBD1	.	TGTGCCAGCAGTTTCGGACAGGGCGGAGCTTTCTTT	CASSFGQGGAFF
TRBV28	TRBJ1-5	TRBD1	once	TGTGCCAGCGTGGGGACAGGGTATCCTCAGCCCCAGCATTTT	CASVGTGYPQPQHF
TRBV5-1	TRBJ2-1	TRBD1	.	TGCGCCAGCAGCTTGGGACAGGGGAGTAATGAGCAGTTCTTC	CASSLGQGSNEQFF
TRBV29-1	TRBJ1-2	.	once	TGCAGCGTTGGGACAGCTAACTATGGCTACACCTTC	CSVGTANYGYTF
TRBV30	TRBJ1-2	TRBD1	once	TGTGCCTGGGACTCTTCCCGGGACAGTATCTTTAACTATGGCTACACCTTC	CAWDSSRDSIFNYGYTF
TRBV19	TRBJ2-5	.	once	TGTGCCAGTAGTATAGATCGGGGGACCCAGTACTTC	CASSIDRGTQYF
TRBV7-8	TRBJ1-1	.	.	TGTGCCAGCAGCTCGCCGGGACATTCGAACACTGAAGCTTTCTTT	CASSSPGHSNTEAFF
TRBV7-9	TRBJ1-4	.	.	TGTGCCAGCAGCTTAGCGGTGGGCGCGGGTGAAAAACTGTTTTTT	CASSLAVGAGEKLFF